The T cell receptor (beta chain) described here comes from a study of blood T cell repertoires in COVID-19. Study details: There were acute and convalescent COVID-19 samples, and they came from the United States, Italy and Spain. T cells, B-cell-depleted T cells, or PBMCs provided the cDNA or gDNA that served as material.

The authors' processing: Nucleated cell number was recorded as an estimate derived from reference gene primer amplification. Sequenced by immunoSEQ multiplex PCR; TCRdb stores in-frame clones only, minus some. Clonal size and the V and J genes are those of that table, whereas D and trimming came from the DNA. The table shows 90,000 to 110,000 clones, with about 86% occurring only once. Germline V gene sequence: CDR1 KGHSH, CDR2 LQKENI. The J segment lost 2 bases and the V segment lost 0 bases, leaving 3 bases of the junction unmatched. The CDR3 runs to 17 residues. Sequencing used peripheral blood. This clonotype was sampled from a man older than 75 with acute or convalescent COVID-19. The chain links TRBV18 to TRBJ1-5, with 11 bases that match TRBD1. CDR3 amino acids: CASSPPRTGGGNQPQHF. CDR3 DNA: TGTGCCAGCTCACCACCGCGGACAGGGGGCGGCAATCAGCCCCAGCATTTT. Filled out from reference TRBV18 and TRBJ1-5, the complete variable domain reads NAGVMQNPRHLVRRRGQEARLRCSPMKGHSHVYWYRQLPEEGLKFMVYLQKENIIDESGMPKERFSAEFPKEGPSILRIQQVVRGDSAAYFCASSPPRTGGGNQPQHFGDGTRLSIL.